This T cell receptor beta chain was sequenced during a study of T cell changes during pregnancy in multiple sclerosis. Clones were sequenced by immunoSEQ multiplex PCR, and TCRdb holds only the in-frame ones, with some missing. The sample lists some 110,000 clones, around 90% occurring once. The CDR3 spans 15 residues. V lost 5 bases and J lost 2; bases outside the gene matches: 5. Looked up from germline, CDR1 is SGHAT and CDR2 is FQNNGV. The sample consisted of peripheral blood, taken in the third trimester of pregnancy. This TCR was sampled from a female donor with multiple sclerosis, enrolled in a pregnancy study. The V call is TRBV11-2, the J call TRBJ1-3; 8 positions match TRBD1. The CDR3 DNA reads TGTGCCAGCAGCCCGGGACAGGAAGCTGGAAACACCATATATTTT. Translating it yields CASSPGQEAGNTIYF.